This T cell receptor beta chain is from a study of identical twins listed by TCRdb under 2016. Regarding the research as a whole: To test whether fetal clonotypes persist, this study deep-sequenced TCR alpha and beta repertoires from monozygotic twins, from unrelated adults of various ages, and from cord blood. To rule out contamination, the twin experiments were replicated at different times with different library preparation protocols. Broad study findings and their caveats: Out-of-frame TCR alpha sharing in monozygotic twins was systematically underestimated by recombination models, whereas sharing between unrelated individuals was in agreement with the recombination models. Invariant T cells such as MAIT and iNKT could partly confound zero-insertion analyses, although diverse VJ usage argued against such confounding for most clonotypes. Excess twin sharing in beta out-of-frame sequences was weaker because fewer shared sequences lowered the signal-to-noise ratio. Because the same donors could not be followed over many years, the conclusions depended on cross-sectional statistical analysis. Compared with coincidental sharing between unrelated individuals, out-of-frame TCR alpha sequences shared between twins showed an excess of sequences with low generation probability. Fewer insertions were carried by abundant cord blood beta clonotypes, a similar but weaker trend appeared in young adult naive repertoires, and no such trend appeared in memory repertoires.

This clonotype was observed many times. Its cognate antigen has yet to be identified. Within one base of it there is no much larger clone, and no base qualities were kept. The CDR3 contains 13 residues, cysteine and phenylalanine counted. Only the CDR3 part of the read is kept: 39 bases, read in frame from the first base. V sheds 6 bases and J sheds 4 bases, leaving 11 bases between their ends. All donors were healthy Caucasians. Three pairs of female monozygotic twins, all aged roughly 18 to 29 years, were included in the twin cohort. Peripheral blood mononuclear cells were the source from which RNA for the TCR libraries was isolated. Library creation used 5' RACE. The instrument given in TCRdb is Illumina HiSeq 2000. Template switching introduced a universal primer binding site; the final cDNA contained a unique molecular identifier, enabling accurate counting of TCR cDNA molecules. Specific primers in the conserved constant-segment region were used to synthesize first-strand cDNA for TCR alpha and beta chains. To control for contamination, every cDNA library was double barcoded, receiving both a SMART-Mk sample barcode and Illumina barcodes. TruSeq adapter sequences along with Illumina sample barcodes were introduced in two successive PCR steps. The Illumina HiSeq platform was used with custom primers to sequence TCR alpha and beta cDNA libraries. The original methods were these. MiGEC was used to process raw reads and extract unique molecular identifiers, and MiXCR was used to find CDR3 positions. Recombination models were inferred per individual with the repgenHMM and IGoR tools using an EM algorithm. The tcR package in R was used for shared clonotype analysis, with sharing normalized by the product of cloneset sizes. To study raw recombination free of thymic and clonal selection effects, out-of-frame nonproductive sequences were analyzed. Starting from the raw public reads, TCRdb applied fastp trimming at Q25, assembled clones with MiXCR and retained in-frame beta chains. Rows are unified per CDR3 protein, each entry keeping the most common DNA and genes. Clone size and V and J calls follow TCRdb, not the original study. This sample lists about 660,000 distinct CDR3 sequences; 8.5% to 9% were detected once. Together, the top ten hold roughly 0.97% of the sample.

The sample was also linked to a second study, of yellow fever vaccine responses in identical twins. That second report states: According to the authors, in identical twins the way T cells responded to vaccination appeared partly convergent and partly personalized. Focusing on identical twins, the study followed the T cell clones that responded to the vaccine, and did so with precision.

The sequence joins TRBV12-3 or TRBV12-4 to TRBJ2-3, with no confident D gene call. This receptor was obtained from a woman under 30 in good health. The sample was PBMCs. CDR3 sequence: CASSPRAPDTQYF. The DNA reads TGTGCCAGCAGCCCTCGGGCGCCAGATACGCAGTATTTT.